One and the same sample provided the 21 T cell receptor beta chains below, sequenced in a study of T cells in Graves' hyperthyroidism and ophthalmopathy. TCR beta CDR3 regions were amplified from RNA transcripts. Carried out on the TCR CDR3, a first-round RT-PCR used the HTBI primer set. TCRdb reprocessed the multiplex PCR reads via MiXCR and lists one record per CDR3 protein. The sample has 700,000 or so distinct CDR3 sequences; about a sixth are singletons. Sequencing used blood. The receptors derive from a young man with Graves' hyperthyroidism.

This clonotype was found many times. The chain has TRBV7-9 and TRBJ2-7; 8 bases match TRBD1. The trim removed 5 bases at V and 5 bases at J, leaving 2 bases unmatched. The germline V gene encodes CDR1 SEHNR and CDR2 FQNEAQ (reference sequence). The CDR3 contains 12 residues. The CDR3: CASSVQGDEQYF. The CDR3 DNA follows: TGTGCCAGCAGCGTACAGGGGGACGAGCAGTACTTC.

The V call is TRBV6-5, the J call TRBJ2-2; D unclear. V gave up 2 bases and J gave up 2 bases, with 6 bases separating them. The germline CDR1 and CDR2 sequences are MNHEY and SVGAGI. The CDR3 contains 14 residues. CDR3 region: CASSYGLNTGELFF. As DNA, the CDR3 is TGTGCCAGCAGTTACGGCCTCAACACCGGGGAGCTGTTTTTT.

This sequence joins TRBV19 and TRBJ1-6; 7 positions match TRBD1. Germline V lookup: CDR1 LNHDA, CDR2 SQIVND (reference sequence). CDR3 length: 13 amino acids. The V gene end was trimmed by 6 bases and the J gene end by 7 bases; junction bases not matched to a gene: 3. CDR3 protein: CASRTQGNSPLHF. CDR3 coding DNA: TGTGCCAGTAGGACACAGGGGAATTCACCCCTCCACTTT.

This clonotype was counted a few times. The chain joins TRBV2 to TRBJ1-4; tentative D call: TRBD1 (5 bases). Germline CDR1 and CDR2: SNHLY and FYNNEI. The CDR3 contains 14 residues. Trimming took off 4 bases at V and 5 bases at J, with 11 bases between the two ends. The CDR3 here is CASSGAGSNEKLFF. CDR3 nucleotide sequence: TGTGCCAGCAGTGGGGCAGGGTCGAATGAAAAACTGTTTTTT.

The J gene is TRBJ2-3, the V gene TRBV19, with D possibly being TRBD2 (5 bases). Trimming pared 2 bases from V and 0 bases from J, leaving 9 bases between. This CDR3 is built from 15 residues. CDR1 is LNHDA, CDR2 SQIVND, per germline (reference sequence). The CDR3 spells CASSISGASTDTQYF. In DNA form, the CDR3 reads TGTGCCAGTAGTATAAGCGGAGCTAGCACAGATACGCAGTATTTT.

In this sample, this clonotype turned up a few times. This chain joins TRBV24-1 and TRBJ2-7; TRBD2 might be the D (7 bases). Germline-derived CDR1 and CDR2 are KGHDR and SFDVKD. CDR3 size: 16 residues. Deletions cut 4 bases from V and 2 bases from J, with 17 bases between. The CDR3: CATSDPGGRRPYEQYF. CDR3 bases: TGTGCCACCAGTGACCCCGGGGGGCGGAGACCCTACGAGCAGTACTTC.

This clonotype was counted at least ten times. The CDR3 coding sequence is TGCGCCAGCAGCCCCGGAGTCAGCGAGACCCAGTACTTC. The encoded protein is CASSPGVSETQYF. The chain uses TRBV5-1 and TRBJ2-5; D ambiguous. CDR1 and CDR2 from the germline V gene are SGHRS and YFSETQ. CDR3 length equals 13 residues. The V end lost 4 bases, the J end lost 5 bases, and 12 bases lay between the germline ends. The entire variable domain, with the rest obtained from reference TRBV5-1 and TRBJ2-5, is as follows: KAGVTQTPRYLIKTRGQQVTLSCSPISGHRSVSWYQQTPGQGLQFLFEYFSETQRNKGNFPGRFSGRQFSNSRSEMNVSTLELGDSALYLCASSPGVSETQYFGPGTRLLVL.

This clonotype occurred many times. The chain recombines TRBV28 with TRBJ2-2; TRBD1 agrees at 7 bases. In germline, CDR1 is MDHEN, CDR2 SYDVKM. This CDR3 has 14 residues. Germline trimming cut 6 bases from V and 4 bases from J; bases unmatched to any gene: 5. The CDR3 loop is CASSWDRFTGELFF. CDR3 bases: TGTGCCAGCAGCTGGGACAGATTCACCGGGGAGCTGTTTTTT. Drawing the rest from reference TRBV28 and TRBJ2-2, the complete variable domain is DVKVTQSSRYLVKRTGEKVFLECVQDMDHENMFWYRQDPGLGLRLIYFSYDVKMKEKGDIPEGYSVSREKKERFSLILESASTNQTSMYLCASSWDRFTGELFFGEGSRLTVL.

The sample holds many counts of this clonotype. The J gene is TRBJ1-2, the V gene TRBV28, with TRBD1 identical over 8 bases. Per the germline V gene, CDR1 is MDHEN and CDR2 is SYDVKM. The CDR3 loop spans 15 amino acids. Germline trimming cut 6 bases from V and 3 bases from J; bases unmatched to any gene: 9. The CDR3 region has the DNA TGTGCCAGCAGCATCATGGGACAGGAGGACTATGGCTACACCTTC. Translated, it gives CASSIMGQEDYGYTF.

There are a few counts of this clonotype. The chain has TRBV5-6 and TRBJ1-2; D gene unclear. The V end lost 4 bases, the J end lost 6 bases, and 10 bases lay between the germline ends. In germline, CDR1 is SGHDT, CDR2 YYEEEE. The CDR3 loop spans 12 amino acids. The CDR3 region has the DNA TGTGCCAGCAGCCCCTTACATGATGGCTACACCTTC. The encoded protein is CASSPLHDGYTF.

This clonotype showed up just a few times. The gene calls are TRBV19 and TRBJ2-1; no clear D gene. The CDR3 is made up of 16 amino acids. Per the germline V gene, CDR1 is LNHDA and CDR2 is SQIVND (reference sequence). V was clipped by 3 bases and J by 0 bases, with 12 bases between them. The CDR3 region is CASSMTGYGSYNEQFF. The CDR3, as DNA: TGTGCCAGTAGTATGACTGGGTATGGCTCCTACAATGAGCAGTTCTTC.

This clonotype was seen ten or more times. The chain combines TRBV7-9 with TRBJ2-1; D may be TRBD1 (6 bases). CDR1 and CDR2 from the germline V gene are SEHNR and FQNEAQ (reference sequence). The CDR3 sequence is 15 residues long. Trimming stripped 5 bases from V and 2 bases from J, with 13 bases between. CDR3 bases: TGTGCCAGCAGCGAAAGACAGGTACCCTACAATGAGCAGTTCTTC. Its translation is CASSERQVPYNEQFF.

This clonotype was seen a few times. The CDR3 spells CATGQGFANTGELFF. The CDR3 coding sequence is TGTGCCACCGGACAGGGATTTGCGAACACCGGGGAGCTGTTTTTT. This sequence joins TRBV6-1 and TRBJ2-2; 8 bases are shared with TRBD1. The germline V gene encodes CDR1 MNHNS and CDR2 SASEGT. Germline trimming cut 10 bases from V and 0 bases from J; bases unmatched to any gene: 7. The CDR3 covers 15 residues.

This clonotype has only a few counts. This sequence joins TRBV29-1 and TRBJ2-2, with 8 bases lining up with TRBD2. The CDR3 runs 14 residues. The junction had 11 bases not matched to a gene; V was cut back by 7 bases and J by 7 bases. Per germline, CDR1 SQVTM and CDR2 ANQGSEA. This chain's CDR3 is CSAGTRLSGGELFF. CDR3 nucleotide sequence: TGCAGCGCCGGGACTAGACTTTCGGGCGGGGAGCTGTTTTTT.

This chain joins TRBV4-1 and TRBJ1-4, with D hard to call. V was shortened by 1 base and J by 8 bases, with 5 bases between the two germline ends. Germline CDR1 MGHRA, CDR2 YSYEKL. This CDR3 has 12 residues. The CDR3: CASSQVPEKLFF. As DNA, the CDR3 is TGCGCCAGCAGCCAAGTACCCGAAAAACTGTTTTTT.

The chain uses TRBV28 and TRBJ2-3; 10 nucleotides align to TRBD1. The CDR3 extends over 17 amino acids. Germline V gene lookup returns CDR1 MDHEN and CDR2 SYDVKM. V was pared by 6 bases and J by 4 bases, with 13 bases of the junction left unmatched. The CDR3 loop reads CASRGGQGPVQADTQYF. The CDR3 DNA reads TGTGCCAGCAGGGGGGGACAGGGGCCCGTTCAGGCAGATACGCAGTATTTT.

This clonotype was detected ten times or more. The chain links TRBV5-1 to TRBJ2-7; D ambiguous. Looked up from germline, CDR1 is SGHRS and CDR2 is YFSETQ. The CDR3 contains 13 residues. Deletions cut 4 bases from V and 2 bases from J, with 10 bases between. Here the CDR3 reads CASSVDRTYEQYF. CDR3 in DNA: TGCGCCAGCAGCGTTGACCGGACCTACGAGCAGTACTTC.

The sample holds many counts of this clonotype. The rearrangement uses TRBV7-3 and TRBJ2-1; unclear D gene. Germline V gives CDR1 SGHTA, CDR2 FQGTGA. Trimming cost V 1 base and J 2 bases, with 6 bases left between them. The CDR3 is made up of 14 amino acids. The CDR3 nucleotides read TGTGCCAGCAGCTTAATGTCCACCTACAATGAGCAGTTCTTC. Its translation is CASSLMSTYNEQFF. The full variable domain, in which reference TRBV7-3 and TRBJ2-1 provide the parts outside the CDR3, is GAGVSQTPSNKVTEKGKYVELRCDPISGHTALYWYRQSLGQGPEFLIYFQGTGAADDSGLPNDRFFAVRPEGSVSTLKIQRTERGDSAVYLCASSLMSTYNEQFFGPGTRLTVL.

This clonotype has a count of ten or more. This chain joins TRBV28 and TRBJ1-1; the D is unclear. V shed 3 bases and J shed 0 bases, with 8 bases lying between them. The CDR3 loop spans 14 amino acids. Germline-derived CDR1 and CDR2 are MDHEN and SYDVKM. DNA of the CDR3: TGTGCCAGCAGTTTCGGACGGGTGAACACTGAAGCTTTCTTT. It yields the protein CASSFGRVNTEAFF.

In regard to this clonotype: This may be a read error: a much more frequent sequence differs by one nucleotide. V and J are TRBV30 and TRBJ2-1; TRBD2 is a possible D gene (6 bases). The CDR3 length is 13 residues. CDR1 is GTSNPN, CDR2 SVGIG, per germline (reference sequence). In nucleotides, the CDR3 is TGTGCCTGGAGTGTACTGGACTACAATGAGCGGTTCTTC. It codes for CAWSVLDYNERFF.

V and J are TRBV11-2 and TRBJ2-7; possible D gene TRBD1, 5 bases. Germline V CDR1 and CDR2: SGHAT, FQNNGV. V lost 7 bases to trimming and J lost 4 bases, with 26 bases between them. The CDR3 has 17 amino acids. This chain's CDR3 is CASNLDSAMTSPYEQYF. CDR3 bases: TGTGCCAGCAACCTCGACAGTGCCATGACCTCCCCTTACGAGCAGTACTTC.